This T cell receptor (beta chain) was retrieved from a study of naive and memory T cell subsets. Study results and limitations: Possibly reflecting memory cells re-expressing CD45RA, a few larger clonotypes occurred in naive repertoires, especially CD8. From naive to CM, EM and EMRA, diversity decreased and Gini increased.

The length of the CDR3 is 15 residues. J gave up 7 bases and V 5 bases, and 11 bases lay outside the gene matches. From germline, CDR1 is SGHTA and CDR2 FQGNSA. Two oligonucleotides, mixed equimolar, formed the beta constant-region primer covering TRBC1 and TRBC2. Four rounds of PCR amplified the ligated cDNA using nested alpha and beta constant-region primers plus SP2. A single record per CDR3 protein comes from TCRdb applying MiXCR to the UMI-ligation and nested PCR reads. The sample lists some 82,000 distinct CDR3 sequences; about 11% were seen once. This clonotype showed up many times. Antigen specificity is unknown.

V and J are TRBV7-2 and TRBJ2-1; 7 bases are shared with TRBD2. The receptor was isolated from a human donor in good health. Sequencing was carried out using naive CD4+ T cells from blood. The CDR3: CASSGRLIGGNEQFF. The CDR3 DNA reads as TGTGCCAGCAGCGGACGCCTAATCGGGGGGAATGAGCAGTTCTTC.